The clone carrying this T cell receptor beta chain was found once. The assay was immunoSEQ multiplex PCR, and TCRdb's table has in-frame clones only and misses some. The table shows over 50,000 clones, with about nine tenths occurring only once. The data were obtained in a study of T cell changes during pregnancy in multiple sclerosis. The CDR3 contains 15 residues. Germline values: CDR1 LNHDA, CDR2 SQIVND (reference sequence). V gave up 6 bases and J gave up 8 bases; unmatched junction bases: 5. The sample was peripheral blood, taken in the first trimester of pregnancy. The sequence came from a female donor with multiple sclerosis, enrolled in a pregnancy study. V and J are TRBV19 and TRBJ2-1; 15 bases are shared with TRBD2. The CDR3 loop is CASRDGTSGRHEQFF. Written as DNA, the CDR3 is TGTGCCAGTAGAGACGGGACTAGCGGGAGGCATGAGCAGTTCTTC. Full variable domain (outside the CDR3, taken from reference TRBV19 and TRBJ2-1): DGGITQSPKYLFRKEGQNVTLSCEQNLNHDAMYWYRQDPGQGLRLIYYSQIVNDFQKGDIAEGYSVSREKKESFPLTVTSAQKNPTAFYLCASRDGTSGRHEQFFGPGTRLTVL.